One sample yielded the 30 T cell receptor beta chains listed below, sequenced in a study of shared clonotypes between healthy human individuals. Using immunoSEQ multiplex PCR, the repertoire was profiled, and TCRdb retains in-frame clones only, with some absent. The repertoire holds under 2.5 million clones, about 90% seen once, with 0.37% in the top ten. Sequencing input: naive CD4+ T cells from PBMCs. As for subset: CD45RA+ positively selected. Source of these receptors: a man between 18 and 35 years old in good health. Some clones in this sample may be carry-over from other donors' samples.

The rearrangement joins TRBV5-4 to TRBJ2-5; D may be TRBD2 (5 bases). Germline CDR1 and CDR2: SGHNT and YYREEE (reference sequence). CDR3 length equals 13 residues. Trimming took 0 bases from V and 8 from J, leaving 11 bases between them. CDR3 nucleotide sequence: TGTGCCAGCAGCTTGGGACGGGATAGTACCCAGTACTTC. It yields the protein CASSLGRDSTQYF.

The gene calls are TRBV28 and TRBJ2-7; 7 nucleotides match TRBD2. The germline V gene has CDR1 MDHEN and CDR2 SYDVKM. The CDR3 is made up of 15 amino acids. V was clipped by 1 base and J by 5 bases; unmatched bases: 8. The CDR3 spells CASSLSGGSGNEQYF. Written as DNA, the CDR3 is TGTGCCAGCAGTTTATCCGGCGGGAGTGGGAACGAGCAGTACTTC.

V gene TRBV5-5 combines with J gene TRBJ1-1; D is perhaps TRBD1 (6 bases). V was clipped by 0 bases and J by 5 bases, with 8 bases between them. The CDR3 is made up of 13 amino acids. CDR1 and CDR2 from the germline V gene are SGHKS and YYEKEE (reference sequence). As DNA, the CDR3 is TGTGCCAGCAGCTTGGCAGGGGAGACTGAAGCTTTCTTT. Amino acids: CASSLAGETEAFF. Filled out from reference TRBV5-5 and TRBJ1-1, the complete variable domain reads DAGVTQSPTHLIKTRGQQVTLRCSPISGHKSVSWYQQVLGQGPQFIFQYYEKEERGRGNFPDRFSARQFPNYSSELNVNALLLGDSALYLCASSLAGETEAFFGQGTRLTVV.

The chain carries TRBV5-4 and TRBJ1-1, with D unresolved. V was cut by 0 bases and J by 5 bases, with 11 bases left in between. CDR1 SGHNT and CDR2 YYREEE come from the germline V gene (reference sequence). The CDR3 totals 14 residues. CDR3 in amino acids: CASSLVSLGTEAFF. The CDR3 DNA follows: TGTGCCAGCAGCTTGGTCAGTCTCGGGACTGAAGCTTTCTTT.

This rearrangement joins TRBV30 to TRBJ1-5; D unclear. Between the trimmed V and J ends, which lost 2 bases and 5 bases, there was a span of 10 bases. CDR3 length: 13 amino acids. Germline V lookup: CDR1 GTSNPN, CDR2 SVGIG (reference sequence). The DNA of the CDR3 is TGTGCCTGGAGTCTGGGCTGGGATCAGCCCCAGCATTTT. Amino acid sequence: CAWSLGWDQPQHF.

The chain couples TRBV2 to TRBJ1-5; 8 bases fit TRBD1. Germline loops: CDR1 SNHLY, CDR2 FYNNEI. J gave up 6 bases and V 6 bases, and 1 base lay outside the gene matches. This CDR3 spans 12 amino acids. The CDR3 here is CASRDRVQPQHF. DNA of the CDR3: TGTGCCAGCAGGGACAGGGTTCAGCCCCAGCATTTT.

This chain joins TRBV19 and TRBJ2-4, with TRBD2 identical over 13 bases. Germline CDR1 reads LNHDA; CDR2 reads SQIVND (reference sequence). The CDR3 covers 19 residues. After removal of 1 base from V and 7 bases from J, the junction contained 13 bases not matched to a gene. The CDR3 region is CASSIGRPGLAGWGNIQYF. CDR3 sequence (DNA): TGTGCCAGTAGTATAGGACGACCGGGACTAGCGGGATGGGGGAACATTCAGTACTTC.

The chain recombines TRBV7-2 with TRBJ2-1; D gene uncertain. Germline CDR1 and CDR2: SGHTA and FQGNSA. The CDR3 is 13 residues long. V shed 0 bases and J shed 8 bases, with 8 bases lying between them. CDR3 amino acids: CASSLARGYEQFF. The CDR3 coding sequence is TGTGCCAGCAGCTTAGCCCGAGGTTATGAGCAGTTCTTC.

The V and J genes are TRBV5-1 and TRBJ1-2, with TRBD1 identical over 7 bases. The junction had 5 bases not matched to a gene; V was cut back by 7 bases and J by 2 bases. Germline-derived CDR1 and CDR2 are SGHRS and YFSETQ. CDR3 size: 13 residues. The DNA for the CDR3 is TGCGCCAGCGGACCGACAGGGAACTATGGCTACACCTTC. This sequence encodes CASGPTGNYGYTF. The full variable domain, with the rest looked up from reference TRBV5-1 and TRBJ1-2, is KAGVTQTPRYLIKTRGQQVTLSCSPISGHRSVSWYQQTPGQGLQFLFEYFSETQRNKGNFPGRFSGRQFSNSRSEMNVSTLELGDSALYLCASGPTGNYGYTFGSGTRLTVV.

V gene TRBV2 combines with J gene TRBJ2-2; tentative D call: TRBD1 (5 bases). Trimming removed 4 bases at V and 4 bases at J, with 10 bases between. The CDR3 spans 14 residues. CDR1 is SNHLY, CDR2 FYNNEI, per germline. The CDR3 here is CASSGAGFTGELFF. CDR3 nucleotides: TGTGCCAGCAGTGGGGCAGGGTTCACCGGGGAGCTGTTTTTT.

The chain joins TRBV5-6 to TRBJ2-1; D is unresolved. Germline-derived CDR1 and CDR2 are SGHDT and YYEEEE. The CDR3 sequence is 15 residues long. Trimming pared 6 bases from V and 0 bases from J, leaving 13 bases between. This CDR3 is CASTKTGGSYNEQFF. In nucleotides, the CDR3 is TGTGCCAGCACAAAGACTGGCGGCTCCTACAATGAGCAGTTCTTC.

This chain links TRBV11-2 with TRBJ2-5, with TRBD1 matching 9 bases. The CDR3 spans 15 residues. V lost 5 bases to trimming and J lost 5 bases; unmatched junction nucleotides: 9. Germline V gene lookup returns CDR1 SGHAT and CDR2 FQNNGV. The CDR3 DNA follows: TGTGCCAGCAGCCCACTTCCGACAGGGGGGGAGACCCAGTACTTC. Its protein product is CASSPLPTGGETQYF.

V and J are TRBV6-1 and TRBJ2-7; no definite D call. CDR3 length: 13 amino acids. The V end was cut by 8 bases, the J end by 5 bases, with 16 bases between. Germline loops: CDR1 MNHNS, CDR2 SASEGT. The CDR3 loop is CASQSTVSHEQYF. The CDR3 DNA reads as TGTGCCAGCCAATCTACAGTTTCCCACGAGCAGTACTTC.

Turning to this clone: In the same sample, other DNA sequences code for this CDR3. The chain couples TRBV10-2 to TRBJ2-7, with 11 bases that match TRBD1. V was clipped by 3 bases and J by 4 bases; unmatched bases: 5. CDR1 is WSHSY and CDR2 is SAAADI in the germline V gene. This CDR3 comprises 15 residues. For the CDR3, the DNA is TGCGCCAGCAGTGAACCCGGGACAGGGGGATACGAGCAGTACTTC. It is translated as CASSEPGTGGYEQYF.

The V and J genes are TRBV29-1 and TRBJ1-2; 10 positions agree with TRBD1. There are 13 residues in the CDR3. In germline, CDR1 is SQVTM, CDR2 ANQGSEA. J lost 7 bases, V lost 7 bases, and 9 bases had no gene match. CDR3: CSATPGQGFGYTF. The CDR3 region has the DNA TGCAGCGCAACGCCGGGACAGGGGTTTGGCTACACCTTC.

Only a few counts were recorded for this clone. This rearrangement joins TRBV2 to TRBJ1-1; D ambiguous. The CDR3 extends over 13 amino acids. V gave up 1 base and J gave up 8 bases, with 11 bases separating them. Germline loops: CDR1 SNHLY, CDR2 FYNNEI. The CDR3 protein is CASSEDRPKEAFF. The DNA of the CDR3 is TGTGCCAGCAGTGAAGACAGACCTAAGGAAGCTTTCTTT. Full variable domain (rest looked up from reference TRBV2 and TRBJ1-1): EPEVTQTPSHQVTQMGQEVILRCVPISNHLYFYWYRQILGQKVEFLVSFYNNEISEKSEIFDDQFSVERPDGSNFTLKIRSTKLEDSAMYFCASSEDRPKEAFFGQGTRLTVV.

The chain links TRBV29-1 to TRBJ2-3; D is uncertain. Trimming removed 4 bases from V and 3 bases from J, with 14 bases in between. The CDR3 spans 14 residues. Germline V CDR1 and CDR2: SQVTM, ANQGSEA. CDR3 region: CSVGREQVTDTQYF. The CDR3 DNA reads as TGCAGCGTTGGTCGTGAGCAGGTTACAGATACGCAGTATTTT.

J is TRBJ1-4 and V is TRBV7-9; 9 bases are a match to TRBD1. Germline values: CDR1 SEHNR, CDR2 FQNEAQ (reference sequence). V was pared by 6 bases and J by 5 bases, with 1 base of the junction left unmatched. The CDR3 loop spans 13 amino acids. Here the CDR3 DNA reads TGTGCCAGCAGGGGGACAGGGAATGAAAAACTGTTTTTT. Amino acids: CASRGTGNEKLFF.

The V gene is TRBV7-9, the J gene TRBJ2-1; 8 bases line up with TRBD1. CDR1 is SEHNR, CDR2 FQNEAQ, per germline (reference sequence). The CDR3 is made up of 19 amino acids. The V and J ends lost 1 base and 5 bases, in that order; junction bases with no gene match: 16. Written as DNA, the CDR3 is TGTGCCAGCAGCTTAGACACTGCAGGGCAGGGGGCGTTGGACAATGAGCAGTTCTTC. Its protein is CASSLDTAGQGALDNEQFF.

As concerns this clone: Other DNA variants within this sample encode the same CDR3. The gene calls are TRBV19 and TRBJ1-2; D not certain. The V and J ends lost 6 bases and 2 bases respectively, with 4 bases between them. CDR1 and CDR2 from the germline V gene are LNHDA and SQIVND (reference sequence). The CDR3 covers 11 residues. The CDR3 nucleotides read TGTGCCAGTAGGACAAACTATGGCTACACCTTC. Translating it yields CASRTNYGYTF.

This clone has just a few counts. The chain employs TRBV10-1 and TRBJ1-1; D possibly corresponds to TRBD1 (5 bases). The length of the CDR3 is 12 residues. Germline assignment: CDR1 WNHNN and CDR2 SYGVQD (reference sequence). V was cut by 6 bases and J by 3 bases, with 8 bases left in between. CDR3 DNA: TGCGCCAGCAGCCAGGGTTACACTGAAGCTTTCTTT. Residues: CASSQGYTEAFF.

The gene calls are TRBV5-1 and TRBJ2-1; 7 nucleotides match TRBD1. After removal of 4 bases from V and 5 bases from J, the junction contained 12 bases not matched to a gene. The CDR3 has 16 amino acids. Germline V gene lookup returns CDR1 SGHRS and CDR2 YFSETQ. CDR3 amino acids: CASSPYPGQSNNEQFF. The CDR3 DNA reads TGCGCCAGCAGCCCATACCCGGGACAGAGTAACAATGAGCAGTTCTTC.

The rearrangement joins TRBV19 to TRBJ2-7; TRBD2 is a possible D gene (6 bases). CDR3 size: 15 residues. The V end was cut by 5 bases, the J end by 5 bases, with 19 bases between. CDR1 LNHDA and CDR2 SQIVND come from the germline V gene (reference sequence). This chain's CDR3 is CASSPAELAVDEQYF. The CDR3 DNA follows: TGTGCCAGTAGTCCCGCGGAATTAGCGGTCGACGAGCAGTACTTC.

As regards this clone: This sample also contains other DNA sequences that code for the same CDR3. The CDR3 DNA is TGTGCCAGCAGTTTCGTCTTGGGAGAGACCCAGTACTTC. This encodes CASSFVLGETQYF. The V call is TRBV28, the J call TRBJ2-5, with D unclear. Trimming removed 3 bases at V and 4 bases at J, with 9 bases between. This CDR3 comprises 13 residues. Germline V CDR1 and CDR2: MDHEN, SYDVKM.

The gene calls are TRBV6-5 and TRBJ2-1; 10 positions agree with TRBD2. The CDR3 totals 14 residues. Germline V gene sequence: CDR1 MNHEY, CDR2 SVGAGI. V lost 8 bases, J lost 8 bases, and 9 bases stayed unmatched. The CDR3 is CASGPTSGTDEQFF. CDR3 DNA: TGTGCCAGCGGACCTACTAGCGGGACCGATGAGCAGTTCTTC.

The V gene is TRBV7-7, the J gene TRBJ2-7, with 9 nucleotides matching TRBD1. V shed 5 bases, J shed 5 bases, and the junction held 4 bases outside the gene matches. CDR3 length equals 13 residues. Germline V lookup: CDR1 SSHAT, CDR2 FNYEAQ (reference sequence). The CDR3 spells CASSRDREDEQYF. CDR3 coding DNA: TGTGCCAGCAGCCGGGACAGGGAGGACGAGCAGTACTTC.

The V gene is TRBV15, the J gene TRBJ2-7; D unclear. Trimming stripped 0 bases from V and 0 bases from J, with 15 bases between. The germline V gene encodes CDR1 LNHNV and CDR2 YYDKDF (reference sequence). The CDR3 is 17 residues long. The CDR3: CATSRDGSIVGSYEQYF. The CDR3 nucleotides are TGTGCCACCAGCAGAGACGGCTCAATCGTAGGCTCCTACGAGCAGTACTTC.

The chain has TRBV11-2 and TRBJ1-4, with 7 bases that match TRBD1. After removal of 5 bases from V and 2 bases from J, the junction contained 8 bases not matched to a gene. This CDR3 contains 16 residues. Germline CDR1 and CDR2: SGHAT and FQNNGV. The CDR3 region is CASSPRPTGTNEKLFF. CDR3 nucleotide sequence: TGTGCCAGCAGCCCCAGGCCGACAGGGACTAATGAAAAACTGTTTTTT. The full variable domain, in which reference TRBV11-2 and TRBJ1-4 provide the parts outside the CDR3, is EAGVAQSPRYKIIEKRQSVAFWCNPISGHATLYWYQQILGQGPKLLIQFQNNGVVDDSQLPKDRFSAERLKGVDSTLKIQPAKLEDSAVYLCASSPRPTGTNEKLFFGSGTQLSVL.

The CDR3 is CASSGSRGQNTEAFF. The DNA for the CDR3 is TGTGCCAGCAGTGGAAGCAGGGGGCAGAACACTGAAGCTTTCTTT. The chain employs TRBV2 and TRBJ1-1; 8 nucleotides align to TRBD1. CDR3 length equals 15 residues. With 4 bases clipped from V and 1 base from J, the junction kept 5 bases outside the gene matches. In germline, CDR1 is SNHLY, CDR2 FYNNEI.

The chain employs TRBV18 and TRBJ2-4; TRBD1 is a possible D gene (6 bases). With 2 bases removed from V and 0 bases from J, the gap between germline ends came to 11 bases. Germline CDR1 is KGHSH and CDR2 is LQKENI. This CDR3 has 16 residues. CDR3 protein: CASSPGDIIAKNIQYF. For the CDR3, the DNA is TGTGCCAGCTCACCAGGGGACATTATAGCCAAAAACATTCAGTACTTC.